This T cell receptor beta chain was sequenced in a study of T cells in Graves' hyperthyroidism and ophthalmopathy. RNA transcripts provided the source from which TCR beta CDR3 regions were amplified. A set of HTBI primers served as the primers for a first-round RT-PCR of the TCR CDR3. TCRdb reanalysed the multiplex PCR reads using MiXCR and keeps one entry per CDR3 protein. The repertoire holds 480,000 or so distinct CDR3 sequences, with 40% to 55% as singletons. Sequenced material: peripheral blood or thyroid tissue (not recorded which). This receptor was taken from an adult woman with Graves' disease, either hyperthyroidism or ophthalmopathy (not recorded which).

DNA of the CDR3: TGTGCCAGCGGTTCGGCACGGGGCAATCAGCCCCAGCATTTT. Its translation is CASGSARGNQPQHF. The chain recombines TRBV2 with TRBJ1-5, with no clear D. The V end lost 8 bases, the J end lost 2 bases, and 13 bases lay between the germline ends. Germline-derived CDR1 and CDR2 are SNHLY and FYNNEI. This CDR3 has 14 residues.